This TCR beta chain originates from a study of a mutant IDH1 vaccine in newly diagnosed glioma. About the study: Vaccinations, eight in total, occurred in weeks 1, 3, 5, 7, 11, 15, 19, 23. Patients got radiotherapy, temozolomide, or both beforehand, and most got both.

Time point denoted: week 23, last vaccination. A single vaccine dose contained 300 ug of mutant IDH1 20-mer peptide, and topical imiquimod was used with it. Germline values: CDR1 MRHNA, CDR2 SNTAGT. The length of the CDR3 is 17 residues. V dropped 8 bases and J dropped 2; count of bases not matched to a gene: 14. Concerning this clone: Its antigen remains unidentified.

Sequencing was performed with immunoSEQ multiplex PCR; in TCRdb, only in-frame clones are kept and a portion is missing. The sample records around 76,000 clones, more than 80% being singletons. This receptor was taken from a woman in her forties or fifties with glioma. V usage is TRBV6-4 and J usage is TRBJ2-3; 9 positions match TRBD2. The material sequenced was PBMCs, taken from a glioma patient whose treatment included an IDH1 peptide vaccine. Here the CDR3 reads CASSRPGREGHTDTQYF. The CDR3 nucleotides read TGTGCCAGCTCCCGGCCAGGGCGGGAGGGCCACACAGATACGCAGTATTTT.